This T cell receptor (beta chain) was identified during a study of CD8+ T cells in alopecia areata. This CDR3 region has 15 residues. Trimming took 5 bases from V and 2 from J, leaving 13 bases between them. The germline V gene encodes CDR1 LNHDA and CDR2 SQIVND (reference sequence). Extraction and reverse transcription of RNA yielded cDNA as the sequencing template. Sequencing used immunoSEQ multiplex PCR; TCRdb keeps in-frame clones, though not all of them. The sample contains 130,000 to 150,000 clones, around two thirds of which appear only once. This clone was seen more than once but under ten times.

The clonotype was recovered from a human donor in good health. What was sequenced was CD8+ T cells sorted from blood. The chain combines TRBV19 with TRBJ2-1; D assignment may be TRBD1 or TRBD2 (5 bases each). The CDR3 DNA reads TGTGCCAGTAGTTCCGACGGGGCCACCTACAATGAGCAGTTCTTC. This codes for CASSSDGATYNEQFF.